These T cell receptor beta chains were read from a single sample in a study of T cells after posttransplantation cyclophosphamide. Data came from immunoSEQ multiplex PCR; TCRdb stores just in-frame clones and leaves some out. The sample lists 50,000 to 65,000 clones, 86% occurring once. The specimen sequenced was PBMCs. The origin of the receptors is a man aged 30-40 years with a blood cancer, CMV-positive, and with a related stem cell donor. Each CDR3 is given with its conserved first and last residue. D genes are given only for firm matches. Size values are once, few and many counts, or a class for expanded clones, and some rows have none.

TRBJ1-2 - - TRBV7-2 CASSLGHLYGYTF TGTGCCAGCAGCTTAGGTCATTTGTATGGCTACACCTTC
TRBJ1-3 - - TRBV5-5 CASSLGTVGNTIYF TGTGCCAGCAGCTTGGGTACAGTAGGAAACACCATATATTTT
TRBJ2-5 - - TRBV11-3 CASSLDSITGLETQYF TGTGCCAGCAGCTTAGATAGTATTACAGGGCTAGAGACCCAGTACTTC
TRBJ1-5 TRBD1 - TRBV6-5 CASSLQGSNQPQHF TGTGCCAGCAGTTTACAGGGGTCCAATCAGCCCCAGCATTTT
TRBJ2-7 TRBD1 - TRBV2 CASSSPDRGHVEQYF TGTGCCAGCAGTTCCCCGGACAGGGGGCACGTCGAGCAGTACTTC
TRBJ1-2 TRBD1 - TRBV11-2 CASSLVDRGYGYTF TGTGCCAGCAGCTTAGTGGACAGGGGGTATGGCTACACCTTC
TRBJ2-6 - - TRBV28 CASTLGSSAGGANVLTF TGTGCCAGCACCCTAGGGTCCTCGGCGGGGGGGGCCAACGTCCTGACTTTC
TRBJ2-7 TRBD2 once TRBV18 CASSPPGTSGGAYEQYF TGTGCCAGCTCACCACCAGGGACTAGCGGCGGGGCCTACGAGCAGTACTTC
TRBJ1-2 TRBD1 - TRBV7-9 CASRLLQGQGVYGYTF TGTGCCAGCCGATTACTACAAGGACAGGGAGTTTATGGCTACACCTTC
TRBJ1-3 - - TRBV27 CASSYGQINTIYF TGTGCCAGCAGTTATGGACAGATAAACACCATATATTTT
TRBJ1-1 TRBD1 - TRBV7-9 CASSSNRGRTEAFF TGTGCCAGCAGCTCCAACAGGGGAAGGACTGAAGCTTTCTTT
TRBJ2-7 TRBD1 - TRBV9 CASSVEGTGVGIYEQYF TGTGCCAGCAGCGTAGAAGGGACAGGGGTAGGGATCTACGAGCAGTACTTC
TRBJ2-7 TRBD1 - TRBV11-2 CASSVGQGDEQYF TGTGCCAGCAGCGTCGGACAGGGAGACGAGCAGTACTTC
TRBJ1-5 TRBD1 - TRBV5-1 CASSLGMGQYSNQPQHF TGCGCCAGCAGCTTGGGAATGGGACAGTATAGCAATCAGCCCCAGCATTTT
TRBJ2-3 - - TRBV9 CASRYVRETDTQYF TGTGCCAGCAGATATGTACGGGAAACAGATACGCAGTATTTT
TRBJ2-7 TRBD1 - TRBV2 CASTPWDSRAYEQYF TGTGCCAGCACGCCATGGGACAGTAGAGCCTACGAGCAGTACTTC
TRBJ1-1 - - TRBV6-6 CASSHMREAFF TGTGCCAGCAGTCATATGAGAGAAGCTTTCTTT
TRBJ2-1 TRBD2 - TRBV28 CASSPGVAGGFRNEQFF TGTGCCAGCAGTCCCGGTGTAGCGGGAGGCTTTCGGAATGAGCAGTTCTTC
TRBJ2-3 - - TRBV2 CASSGQVDTQYF TGTGCCAGCAGTGGACAGGTAGATACGCAGTATTTT
TRBJ1-5 - - TRBV27 CASSLYSGNQPQHF TGTGCCAGCAGTTTATACTCGGGCAATCAGCCCCAGCATTTT
TRBJ1-5 - - TRBV30 CAWSGGGNQPQHF TGTGCCTGGAGTGGGGGAGGTAACCAGCCCCAGCATTTT
TRBJ2-7 TRBD1 once TRBV7-9 CASSLGQGLTYEQYF TGTGCCAGCAGCTTAGGACAGGGCTTAACCTACGAGCAGTACTTC
TRBJ2-7 TRBD1 - TRBV6-5 CASSLRTGTYEQYF TGTGCCAGCTCCCTTAGGACAGGGACGTACGAGCAGTACTTC
TRBJ2-1 TRBD2 - TRBV5-4 CASSLTSGTYNEQFF TGTGCCAGCAGCCTTACTAGCGGGACTTACAATGAGCAGTTCTTC
TRBJ2-5 - - TRBV11-3 CASSTGTNTPAETQYF TGTGCCAGCAGCACCGGGACAAACACCCCGGCAGAGACCCAGTACTTC
TRBJ2-1 - - TRBV5-4 CASSPARQGNEQFF TGTGCCAGCAGCCCTGCCCGGCAGGGGAATGAGCAGTTCTTC
TRBJ2-1 TRBD2 - TRBV5-3 CARSATSGRADGAPSYNEQFF TGTGCCAGAAGCGCCACTAGCGGGAGGGCCGATGGGGCCCCCTCCTACAATGAGCAGTTCTTC
TRBJ2-7 TRBD1 - TRBV5-1 CASSPGTGEYEQYF TGCGCCAGCAGCCCCGGGACAGGGGAATACGAGCAGTACTTC
TRBJ2-5 TRBD1 few TRBV10-3 CAISEARGGDSETQYF TGTGCCATCAGTGAGGCCCGAGGGGGCGATTCTGAGACCCAGTACTTC
TRBJ2-2 - - TRBV30 CAWALQGFGELFF TGTGCCTGGGCCCTACAGGGATTCGGGGAGCTGTTTTTT
TRBJ2-5 TRBD2 - TRBV11-2 CASSSRLAGLQETQYF TGTGCCAGCAGCTCCCGACTAGCGGGTTTGCAAGAGACCCAGTACTTC
TRBJ1-2 - - TRBV6-1 CASSEILSSYGYTF TGTGCCAGCAGTGAAATATTATCTTCCTATGGCTACACCTTC
TRBJ1-2 - few TRBV7-8 CASSPGLGGSAVANYGYTF TGTGCCAGCAGCCCGGGTCTTGGCGGCAGTGCGGTCGCTAACTATGGCTACACCTTC
TRBJ2-2 TRBD2 few TRBV2 CASSRTSGRLGTGELFF TGTGCCAGCAGTCGGACTAGCGGGAGACTGGGAACCGGGGAGCTGTTTTTT
TRBJ1-5 TRBD1 - TRBV29-1 CSVGQVNQPQHF TGCAGCGTGGGACAGGTTAATCAGCCCCAGCATTTT
TRBJ1-1 - - TRBV9 CASRPTGGQNTEAFF TGTGCCAGCAGACCTACTGGGGGCCAGAACACTGAAGCTTTCTTT
TRBJ2-7 - - TRBV5-1 CASSLVAPGEQYF TGCGCCAGCAGCTTGGTGGCCCCGGGCGAGCAGTACTTC
TRBJ2-1 TRBD1 - TRBV11-3 CASTPFMTGNEQFF TGTGCCAGCACCCCGTTCATGACAGGGAATGAGCAGTTCTTC
TRBJ2-3 - once TRBV4-1 CASSQEWWTSSTDTQYF TGCGCCAGCAGCCAAGAATGGTGGACATCTAGCACAGATACGCAGTATTTT
TRBJ2-3 TRBD2 - TRBV9 CASSVTSGTPDTQYF TGTGCCAGCAGCGTAACTAGCGGGACCCCAGATACGCAGTATTTT
TRBJ2-3 TRBD2 - TRBV4-3 CASSQGGGAGRTDTQYF TGCGCCAGCAGCCAGGGGGGGGGAGCGGGGCGCACAGATACGCAGTATTTT
TRBJ2-7 TRBD2 once TRBV5-6 CASSLPGLAGSAYEQYF TGTGCCAGCAGCTTACCGGGACTAGCGGGATCTGCGTACGAGCAGTACTTC
TRBJ1-1 - - TRBV6-1 CASPDTVNTEAFF TGTGCCAGCCCGGACACAGTGAACACTGAAGCTTTCTTT
TRBJ2-7 - - TRBV7-8 CASSLDGDTLWNF TGTGCCAGCAGCTTAGACGGGGACACCCTGTGGAACTTC
TRBJ1-5 - - TRBV7-8 CASSAIDRYQPQHF TGTGCCAGCAGCGCTATAGACAGGTATCAGCCCCAGCATTTT
TRBJ2-7 TRBD2 - TRBV15 CATSRVGTSGHEQYF TGTGCCACCAGCAGAGTGGGGACTAGCGGCCACGAGCAGTACTTC
TRBJ2-5 - - TRBV7-8 CASSSLQGPGETQYF TGTGCCAGCAGCTCGTTACAGGGTCCGGGAGAGACCCAGTACTTC
TRBJ2-7 TRBD1 - TRBV12-5 CASGFVSRRRTGDYEQYF TGTGCTAGTGGTTTCGTTTCCCGCAGACGGACAGGGGACTACGAGCAGTACTTC
TRBJ2-7 TRBD1 - TRBV7-7 CASSSQGVYEQYF TGTGCCAGCAGCTCGCAGGGGGTCTACGAGCAGTACTTC
TRBJ2-3 TRBD2 - TRBV11-1 CASGTSGRARSTDTQYF TGTGCCAGCGGGACTAGCGGGAGGGCCAGGAGCACAGATACGCAGTATTTT
TRBJ1-1 TRBD1 - TRBV23-1 CASSPPGPGQGITEAFF TGCGCCAGCAGTCCCCCTGGCCCGGGACAGGGCATAACTGAAGCTTTCTTT
TRBJ1-5 - - TRBV4-1 CASSQVPKGGNQPQHF TGCGCCAGCAGCCAAGTTCCAAAGGGAGGTAATCAGCCCCAGCATTTT
TRBJ2-4 TRBD2 - TRBV6-6 CATRGVERERNIQYF TGTGCCACTCGGGGGGTTGAGCGGGAGAGAAACATTCAGTACTTC
TRBJ2-5 TRBD1 - TRBV2 CASERGPRETQYF TGTGCCAGCGAAAGGGGGCCGCGCGAGACCCAGTACTTC